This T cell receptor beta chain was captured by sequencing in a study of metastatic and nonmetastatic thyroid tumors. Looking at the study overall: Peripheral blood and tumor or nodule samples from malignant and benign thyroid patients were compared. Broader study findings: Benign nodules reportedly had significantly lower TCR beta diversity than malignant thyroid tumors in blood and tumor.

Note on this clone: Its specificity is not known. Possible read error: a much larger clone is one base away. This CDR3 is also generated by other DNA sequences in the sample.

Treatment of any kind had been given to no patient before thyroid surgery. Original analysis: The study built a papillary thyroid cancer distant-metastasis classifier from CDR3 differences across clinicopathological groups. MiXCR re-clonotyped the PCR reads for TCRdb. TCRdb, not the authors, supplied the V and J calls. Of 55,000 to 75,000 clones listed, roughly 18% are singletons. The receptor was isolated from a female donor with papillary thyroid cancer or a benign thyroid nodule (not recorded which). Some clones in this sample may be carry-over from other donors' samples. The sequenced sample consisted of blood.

The CDR3 here is CASSTGQLNSPLHF. The DNA for the CDR3 is TGCGCCAGCAGCACGGGACAGTTAAATTCACCCCTCCACTTT. The chain uses TRBV5-4 and TRBJ1-6, with 7 nucleotides matching TRBD1. CDR1 SGHNT and CDR2 YYREEE come from the germline V gene (reference sequence). This CDR3 contains 14 residues.